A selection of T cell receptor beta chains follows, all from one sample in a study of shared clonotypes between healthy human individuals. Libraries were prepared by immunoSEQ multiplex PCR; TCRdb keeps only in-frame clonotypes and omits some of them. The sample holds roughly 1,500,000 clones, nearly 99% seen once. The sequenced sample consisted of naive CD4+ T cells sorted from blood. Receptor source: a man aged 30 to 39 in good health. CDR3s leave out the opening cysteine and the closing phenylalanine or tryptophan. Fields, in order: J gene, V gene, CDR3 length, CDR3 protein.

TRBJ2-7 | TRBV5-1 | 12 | ASSRDFSPVEQY
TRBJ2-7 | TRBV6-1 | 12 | ASRPGGGPYEQY
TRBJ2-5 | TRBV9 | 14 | ASSVAGGPAQETQY
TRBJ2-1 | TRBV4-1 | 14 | ASSHTPGLVNNEQF
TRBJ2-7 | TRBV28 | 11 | ASRLGGGYEQY
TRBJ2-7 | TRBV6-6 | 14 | ASSYGGTGGSYEQY
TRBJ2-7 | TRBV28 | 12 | ASSRTGFTAEQY
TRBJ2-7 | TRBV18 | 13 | ASSPPVGPIGEQY
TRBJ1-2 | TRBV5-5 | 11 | ASSVTGEDGYT
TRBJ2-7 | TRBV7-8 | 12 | ASSQRQGSYEQY
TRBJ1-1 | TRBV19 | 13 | ASSTRQGLDTEAF
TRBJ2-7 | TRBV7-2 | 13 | ASSIPLGQHGEQY
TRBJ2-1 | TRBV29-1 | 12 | SVLGGTGSNEQF
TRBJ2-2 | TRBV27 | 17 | ASSFRRTSGRAVAGELF
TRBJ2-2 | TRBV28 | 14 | ASRQGVLLFSGELF
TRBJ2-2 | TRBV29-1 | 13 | SVSGGQGNTGELF
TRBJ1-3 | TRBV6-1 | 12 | ASAFRLDGNTIY
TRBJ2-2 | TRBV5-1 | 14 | ASSFMTGGTTGELF
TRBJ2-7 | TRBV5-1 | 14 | ASTSEGLAGGNEQY
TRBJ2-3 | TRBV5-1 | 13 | ASSVTRVLTDTQY
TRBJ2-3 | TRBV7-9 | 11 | ASSLSPGDTQY